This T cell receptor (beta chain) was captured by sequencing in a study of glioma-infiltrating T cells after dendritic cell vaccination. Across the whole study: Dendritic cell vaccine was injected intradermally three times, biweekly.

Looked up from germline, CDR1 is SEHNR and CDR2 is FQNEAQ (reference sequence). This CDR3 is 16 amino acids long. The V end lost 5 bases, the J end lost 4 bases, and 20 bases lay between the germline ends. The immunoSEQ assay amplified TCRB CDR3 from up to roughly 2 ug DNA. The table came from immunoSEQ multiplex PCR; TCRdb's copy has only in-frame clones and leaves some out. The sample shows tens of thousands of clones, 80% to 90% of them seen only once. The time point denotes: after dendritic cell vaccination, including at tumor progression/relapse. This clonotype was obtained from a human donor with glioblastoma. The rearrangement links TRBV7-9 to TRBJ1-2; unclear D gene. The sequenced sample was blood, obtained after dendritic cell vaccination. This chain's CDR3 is CASSPSLDGYSYGYTF. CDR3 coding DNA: TGTGCCAGCAGCCCCTCGCTCGATGGTTACTCCTATGGCTACACCTTC.